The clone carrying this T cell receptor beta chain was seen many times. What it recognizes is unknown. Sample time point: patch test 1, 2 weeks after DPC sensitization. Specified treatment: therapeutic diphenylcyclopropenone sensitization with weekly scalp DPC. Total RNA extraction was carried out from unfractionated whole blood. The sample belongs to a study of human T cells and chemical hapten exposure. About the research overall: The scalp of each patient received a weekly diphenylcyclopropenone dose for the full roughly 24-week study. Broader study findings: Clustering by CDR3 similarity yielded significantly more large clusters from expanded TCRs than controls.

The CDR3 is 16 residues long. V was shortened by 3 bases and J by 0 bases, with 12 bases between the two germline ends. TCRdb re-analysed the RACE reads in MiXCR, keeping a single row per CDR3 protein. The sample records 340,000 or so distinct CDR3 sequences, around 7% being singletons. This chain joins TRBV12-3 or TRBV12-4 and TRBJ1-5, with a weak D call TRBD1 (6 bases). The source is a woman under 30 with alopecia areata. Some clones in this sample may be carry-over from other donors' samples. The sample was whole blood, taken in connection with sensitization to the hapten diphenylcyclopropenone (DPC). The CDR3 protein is CASSFGQPNSNQPQHF. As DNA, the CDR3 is TGTGCCAGCAGTTTCGGACAGCCGAATAGCAATCAGCCCCAGCATTTT.